This is a list of T cell receptor beta chains from one sample in a study of T cells in tuberculosis. Sequenced by immunoSEQ multiplex PCR; TCRdb stores in-frame clones only, minus some. The data show around 35,000 clones, over 90% seen once. The sequenced sample consisted of PBMCs. These receptors originate from a donor aged 10 to 29 with latent tuberculosis or without tuberculosis infection. The CDR3 runs from the conserved cysteine through the conserved F or W. A D gene is named only where the DNA matches it firmly.

>TRBV18|TRBD2|TRBJ2-7
TGTGCCAGCTCTCCCAGGACTAGCGGAGGCTACGAGCAGTACTTC
CASSPRTSGGYEQYF
>TRBV6-5|.|TRBJ1-6
TGTGCCAGCAGGATAAGGGGCTTCTTCAATTCACCCCTCCACTTT
CASRIRGFFNSPLHF
>TRBV5-4|TRBD1|TRBJ2-1
TGTGCCAGCAGTCGGACAGGGGAGTACAATGAGCAGTTCTTC
CASSRTGEYNEQFF
>TRBV6-1|TRBD1|TRBJ2-7
TGTGCCAGCAGAGGACAGGGGGCTTTTCCCTACGAGCAGTACTTC
CASRGQGAFPYEQYF
>TRBV25-1|.|TRBJ1-5
TGTGCCAGCAGTGGGGGAACCCTCGGAGGTAATCAGCCCCAGCATTTT
CASSGGTLGGNQPQHF
>TRBV19|TRBD2|TRBJ2-3
TGTGCCAGTAGTCCTGGACTAGCGGGGAAAGATACGCAGTATTTT
CASSPGLAGKDTQYF
>TRBV5-1|TRBD1|TRBJ1-4
TGCGCCAGCAGCTTGGGGGACAGACTGTTTAATGAAAAACTGTTTTTT
CASSLGDRLFNEKLFF
>TRBV19|TRBD1|TRBJ1-1
TGTGCCAGTCTAAACAGGGGGCGGACTGAAGCTTTCTTT
CASLNRGRTEAFF
>TRBV5-1|TRBD1|TRBJ1-4
TGCGCCAGCAGCTTACAGGGGAGTAATGAAAAACTGTTTTTT
CASSLQGSNEKLFF
>TRBV6-1|TRBD2|TRBJ2-1
TGTGCCAGCAGGTCGGGGACTAGTCTCGAGCAGTTCTTC
CASRSGTSLEQFF
>TRBV5-4|TRBD2|TRBJ2-1
TGTGCCAGCAGGGGAAATCTAGCGGGGGGGTCGGGAGAGCAGTTCTTC
CASRGNLAGGSGEQFF
>TRBV19|TRBD1|TRBJ2-3
TGTGCCAGTAGTGTAGGCGGACAGGGGAGTTGGTTGAGGGATACGCAGTATTTT
CASSVGGQGSWLRDTQYF
>TRBV18|TRBD1|TRBJ2-7
TGTGCCAGCTCACCGAGGGACAGAACCCTCTACGTGCAGTACTTC
CASSPRDRTLYVQYF
>TRBV19|.|TRBJ2-7
TGTGCCAGTAGCCCGGGATCTAACTACGAGCAGTACTTC
CASSPGSNYEQYF